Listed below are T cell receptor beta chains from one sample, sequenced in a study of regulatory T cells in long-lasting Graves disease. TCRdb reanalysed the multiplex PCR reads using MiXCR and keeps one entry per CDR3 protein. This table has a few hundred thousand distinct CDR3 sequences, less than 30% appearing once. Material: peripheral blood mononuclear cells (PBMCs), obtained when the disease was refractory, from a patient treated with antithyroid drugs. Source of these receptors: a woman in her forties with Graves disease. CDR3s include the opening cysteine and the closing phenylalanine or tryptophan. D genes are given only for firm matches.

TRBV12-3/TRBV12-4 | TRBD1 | CASSPQGQYSNQPQHF
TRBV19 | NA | CTSSLDLQRQPQHF
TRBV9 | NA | CASSVVADANTGELFF
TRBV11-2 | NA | CASSLALGQPQHF
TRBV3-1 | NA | CASSITARFTDTQYF
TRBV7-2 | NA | CASSLRDTTSPLHF
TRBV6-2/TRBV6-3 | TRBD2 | CASSYSMLAGAAETQYF
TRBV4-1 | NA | CASSQEPYGEKTQYF
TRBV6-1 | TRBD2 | CASSEIETSSGDNEQFF
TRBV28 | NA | CASSPGVDRQPQHF
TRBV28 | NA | CASSFQGPGPGQPQHF
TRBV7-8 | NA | CASIDLLPRRGGETQYF
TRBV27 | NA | CASSLSSRAYEQYF
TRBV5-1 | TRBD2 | CASRLGLAGRNEQYF
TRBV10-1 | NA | CASSETSQPQHF
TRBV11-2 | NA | CASSSEDRLAYEQYF
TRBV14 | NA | CASSHGPPGAYGYTF
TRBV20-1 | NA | CSAKGGDATNEKLFF
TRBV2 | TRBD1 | CASSDPGQAFQPQHF
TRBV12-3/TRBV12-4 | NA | CASRWGGLSAFF
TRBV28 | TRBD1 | CASSENRGGETQYF
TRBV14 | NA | CASSQVFGGNSYEQYF
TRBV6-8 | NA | CASSFDRITDTQYF
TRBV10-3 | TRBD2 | CAISNSGGPYEQYF
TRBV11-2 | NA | CASSLGVETQYF
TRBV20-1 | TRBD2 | CSAPLAGANIQYF